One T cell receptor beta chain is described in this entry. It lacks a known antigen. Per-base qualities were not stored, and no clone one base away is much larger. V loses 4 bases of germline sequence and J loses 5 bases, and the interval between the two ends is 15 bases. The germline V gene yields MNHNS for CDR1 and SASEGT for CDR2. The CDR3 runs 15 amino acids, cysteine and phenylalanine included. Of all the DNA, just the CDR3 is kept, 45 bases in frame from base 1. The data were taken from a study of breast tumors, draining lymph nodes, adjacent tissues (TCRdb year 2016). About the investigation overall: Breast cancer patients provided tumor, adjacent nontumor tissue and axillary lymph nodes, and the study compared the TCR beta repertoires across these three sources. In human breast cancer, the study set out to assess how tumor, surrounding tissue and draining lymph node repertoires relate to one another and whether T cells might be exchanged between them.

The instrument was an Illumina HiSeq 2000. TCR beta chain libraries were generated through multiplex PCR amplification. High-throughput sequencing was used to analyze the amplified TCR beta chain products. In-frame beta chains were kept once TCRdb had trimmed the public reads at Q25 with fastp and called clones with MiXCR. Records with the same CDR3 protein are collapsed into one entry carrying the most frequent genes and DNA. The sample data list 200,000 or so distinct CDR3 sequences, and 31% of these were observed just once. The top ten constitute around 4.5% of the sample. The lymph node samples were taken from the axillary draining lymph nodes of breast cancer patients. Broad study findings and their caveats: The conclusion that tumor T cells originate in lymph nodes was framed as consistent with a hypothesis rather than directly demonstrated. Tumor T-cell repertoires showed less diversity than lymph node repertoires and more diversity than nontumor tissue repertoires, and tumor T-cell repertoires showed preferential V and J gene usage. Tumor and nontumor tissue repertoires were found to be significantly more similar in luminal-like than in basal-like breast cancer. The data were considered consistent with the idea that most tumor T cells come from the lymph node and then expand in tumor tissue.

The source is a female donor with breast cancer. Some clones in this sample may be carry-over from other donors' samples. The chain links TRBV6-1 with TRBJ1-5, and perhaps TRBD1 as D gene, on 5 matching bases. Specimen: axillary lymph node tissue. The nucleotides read TGTGCCAGCAGTGCTCTACCCCAGGGTGATCAGCCCCAGCATTTT. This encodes CASSALPQGDQPQHF.